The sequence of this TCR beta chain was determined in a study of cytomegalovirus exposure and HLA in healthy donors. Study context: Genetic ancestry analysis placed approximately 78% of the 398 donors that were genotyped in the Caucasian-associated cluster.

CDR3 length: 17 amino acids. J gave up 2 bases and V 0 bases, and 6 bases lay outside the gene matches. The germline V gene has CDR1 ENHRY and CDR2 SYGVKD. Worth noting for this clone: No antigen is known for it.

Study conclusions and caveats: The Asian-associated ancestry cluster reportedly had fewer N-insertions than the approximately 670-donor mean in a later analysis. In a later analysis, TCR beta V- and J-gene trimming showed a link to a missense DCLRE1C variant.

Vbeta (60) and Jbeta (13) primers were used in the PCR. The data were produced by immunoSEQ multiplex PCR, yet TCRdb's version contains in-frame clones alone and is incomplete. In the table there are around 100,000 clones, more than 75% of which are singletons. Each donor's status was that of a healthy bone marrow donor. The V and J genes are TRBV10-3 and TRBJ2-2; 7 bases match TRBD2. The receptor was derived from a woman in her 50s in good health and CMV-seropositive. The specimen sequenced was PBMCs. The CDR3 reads CAISESLAETNTGELFF. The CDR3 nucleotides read TGTGCCATCAGTGAGTCCCTAGCGGAAACTAACACCGGGGAGCTGTTTTTT.